The present TCR beta chain was sequenced within a study of T cells in Graves' hyperthyroidism and ophthalmopathy. Study-level points and caveats: Most thyroid clonotypes with frequency above 0.001 were detected in blood. Progression to ophthalmopathy was predicted a median of roughly 6.8 months early.

The source material, RNA transcripts, was used to amplify TCR beta CDR3 regions. HTBI primers were used for first-round RT-PCR of the TCR CDR3. TCRdb called the multiplex PCR reads again in MiXCR, with one record for every CDR3 protein. The table lists approximately 300,000 distinct CDR3 sequences, about a sixth of them singletons, with roughly 53% in the top ten. To note about this clonotype: Its specificity is not known.

At least 3 on the Clinical Activity Score was recorded for ophthalmopathy patients, who also had NOSPECS grade at least 4 and duration under 3 months. V lost 1 base and J lost 5, with 10 bases in between. The length of the CDR3 is 14 residues. The germline V gene has CDR1 MNHNS and CDR2 SASEGT. The V gene is TRBV6-1, the J gene TRBJ2-3; perhaps D is TRBD1 or TRBD2 (6 bases each). The sequence was collected from a woman in her fifties or sixties with Graves' ophthalmopathy. The sample comprised blood. The CDR3 DNA reads as TGTGCCAGCAGTGAAGTGGGGGGCCGAGATACGCAGTATTTT. It encodes CASSEVGGRDTQYF.